The 9 T cell receptor beta chains listed next were all sequenced from one sample in a study of T-cell memory formation after mild COVID-19. MiXCR, applied by TCRdb to the 5' RACE reads, yields one record per CDR3 protein. The table records roughly 280,000 distinct CDR3 sequences, under 8.5% of them present only once. The sample comprised PBMCs or a T cell subset sorted from them (not recorded which). Receptor source: a man younger than 35 who had mild COVID-19 (a few samples of this study predate the infection). Cell type and time point are not known.

The chain couples TRBV7-9 to TRBJ1-1, with unresolved D. Trimming cost V 4 bases and J 1 base, with 10 bases left between them. This CDR3 is 14 amino acids long. Germline CDR1 reads SEHNR; CDR2 reads FQNEAQ (reference sequence). CDR3 nucleotide sequence: TGTGCCAGCAGCTACAGTGCGAGGAACACTGAAGCTTTCTTT. Translation: CASSYSARNTEAFF.

This clonotype was picked up a small number of times. CDR3 nucleotides: TGCGCCAGCAGCCCACGACAGGGTTCCAACGTCCTGACTTTC. Amino acids: CASSPRQGSNVLTF. V and J are TRBV5-1 and TRBJ2-6, with 7 bases fitting TRBD1. This CDR3 region has 14 residues. The V segment lost 4 bases and the J segment 8 bases; nucleotides outside the gene matches: 6. The germline V gene encodes CDR1 SGHRS and CDR2 YFSETQ.

This clonotype was found a few times. The V call is TRBV12-3 or TRBV12-4, the J call TRBJ2-7; D may be TRBD1 or TRBD2 (5 bases each). V was pared by 6 bases and J by 7 bases, with 16 bases between. This CDR3 region has 13 residues. In DNA, the CDR3 is TGTGCCAGCAGCCCGACCGGGACGGTTGAGCAGTACGTC. Its protein product is CASSPTGTVEQYV.

This rearrangement joins TRBV12-3 or TRBV12-4 to TRBJ2-6, with 11 nucleotides matching TRBD1. J lost 0 bases, V lost 6 bases, and 1 base had no gene match. This CDR3 is 16 amino acids long. Here the CDR3 DNA reads TGTGCCAGCAGCGGGACAGGGGGCTCTGGGGCCAACGTCCTGACTTTC. Amino acids: CASSGTGGSGANVLTF.

Only a few counts were recorded for this clonotype. The rearrangement uses TRBV5-4 and TRBJ2-3; a possible D gene is TRBD1 (6 bases). Trimming took 4 bases from V and 6 from J, leaving 12 bases between them. Germline CDR1 and CDR2: SGHNT and YYREEE (reference sequence). The CDR3 consists of 13 residues. CDR3 sequence reads: CASSQGFWDTQYF. CDR3 sequence (DNA): TGTGCCAGCAGCCAGGGGTTCTGGGATACGCAGTATTTT.

The sample holds many counts of this clonotype. The rearrangement links TRBV4-3 to TRBJ2-2, with D hard to call. Germline V CDR1 and CDR2: LGHNA, YSLEER. This CDR3 region has 16 residues. The germline V and J ends were trimmed by 0 bases and 1 base, with 9 bases remaining between them. CDR3 sequence (DNA): TGCGCCAGCAGCCAAGATTTCGTATTGAACACCGGGGAGCTGTTTTTT. Encoded protein: CASSQDFVLNTGELFF.

Ten or more counts support this clonotype. V and J are TRBV7-2 and TRBJ2-5; 7 nucleotides match TRBD2. The CDR3 length is 14 residues. V lost 5 bases and J lost 4; bases outside the gene matches: 7. Germline CDR1 SGHTA, CDR2 FQGNSA. CDR3 DNA sequence: TGTGCCAGCAGCCCGTGGGGGGGTGGAGAGACCCAGTACTTC. Amino acid sequence: CASSPWGGGETQYF.

The V and J genes are TRBV7-9 and TRBJ1-6, with a possible D match to TRBD1 (5 bases). Germline CDR1 reads SEHNR; CDR2 reads FQNEAQ (reference sequence). The CDR3 runs to 14 residues. The V end lost 8 bases, the J end lost 0 bases, and 8 bases lay between the germline ends. The CDR3, as DNA: TGTGCCAGCCAGGGAAGCTCCTATAATTCACCCCTCCACTTT. Translating gives CASQGSSYNSPLHF.

This clonotype was seen a few times. At one end, the junction sequence differs from germline, possibly due to a read error. The chain recombines TRBV19 with TRBJ1-5, with no clear D. Germline assignment: CDR1 LNHDA and CDR2 SQIVND (reference sequence). CDR3 size: 15 residues. CDR3 nucleotide sequence: TGTGCCAGTAATATAGGACCGTACCACAATCAGCCCCAGCATTTT. Amino acid sequence: CASNIGPYHNQPQHF. The variable domain in full, with the rest retrieved from reference TRBV19 and TRBJ1-5, is DGGITQSPKYLFRKEGQNVTLSCEQNLNHDAMYWYRQDPGQGLRLIYYSQIVNDFQKGDIAEGYSVSREKKESFPLTVTSAQKNPTAFYLCASNIGPYHNQPQHFGDGTRLSIL.